This TCR beta chain was recovered during a study of T cells in Graves' hyperthyroidism and ophthalmopathy. It was RNA transcripts that yielded the amplified TCR beta CDR3 regions. HTBI primers were used for first-round RT-PCR of the TCR CDR3. TCRdb recomputed calls from the multiplex PCR reads with MiXCR, one row per CDR3 protein. The profile covers some 400,000 distinct CDR3 sequences, with less than 15% appearing a single time and around 21% taken by the ten largest. Germline CDR1 is SGHDT and CDR2 is YYEEEE. V trimming: 3 bases; J trimming: 4 bases; junction bases outside the gene matches: 16. The CDR3 is 17 residues long. This clonotype has a handful of counts.

This chain joins TRBV5-6 and TRBJ2-7; 7 positions match TRBD1. This TCR was recovered from a man aged 30 to 45 with Graves' hyperthyroidism that later progressed to Graves' ophthalmopathy. The sample taken for sequencing was blood. The CDR3 region is CASSSYLIGTAHYEQYF. The CDR3 DNA reads as TGTGCCAGCAGCTCCTATCTAATCGGGACAGCCCATTACGAGCAGTACTTC. Variable domain in full (rest from reference TRBV5-6 and TRBJ2-7): DAGVTQSPTHLIKTRGQQVTLRCSPKSGHDTVSWYQQALGQGPQFIFQYYEEEERQRGNFPDRFSGHQFPNYSSELNVNALLLGDSALYLCASSSYLIGTAHYEQYFGPGTRLTVT.